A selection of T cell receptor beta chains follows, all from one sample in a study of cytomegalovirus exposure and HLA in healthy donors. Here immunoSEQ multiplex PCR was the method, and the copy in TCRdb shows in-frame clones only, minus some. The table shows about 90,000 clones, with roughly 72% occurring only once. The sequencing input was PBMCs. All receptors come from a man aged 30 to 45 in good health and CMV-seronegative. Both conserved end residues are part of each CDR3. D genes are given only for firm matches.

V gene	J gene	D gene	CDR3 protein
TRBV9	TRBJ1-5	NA	CASLRGGYSNQPQHF
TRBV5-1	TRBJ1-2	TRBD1	CASSLVAGGLLDYGYTF
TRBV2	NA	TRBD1	CASRKTGASEQYF
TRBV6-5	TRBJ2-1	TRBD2	CASSSAGDSYNEQFF
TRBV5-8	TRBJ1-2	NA	CASRQNGGYTF
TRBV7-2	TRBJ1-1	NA	CASSLVTGMNTEAFF
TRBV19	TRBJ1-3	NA	CASSIQAGAGNTIYF
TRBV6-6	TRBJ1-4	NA	CASSRSGNEKLFF
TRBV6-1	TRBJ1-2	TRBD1	CASSEIGQVYGYTF
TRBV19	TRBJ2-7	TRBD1	CAGRTGGAEEQYF
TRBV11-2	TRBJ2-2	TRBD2	CASSRLAGTNTGELFF
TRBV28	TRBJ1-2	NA	CASSLGADYGYTF
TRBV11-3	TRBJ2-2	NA	CASSLEGTRRTGELFF
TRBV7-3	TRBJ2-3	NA	CASSLQGSTDTQYF
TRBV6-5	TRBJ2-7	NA	CASSYSGDEQYF
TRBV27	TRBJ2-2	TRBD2	CAYTKTGGWISGELFF
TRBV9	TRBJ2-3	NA	CASSVSGGSSTDTQYF
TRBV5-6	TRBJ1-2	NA	CASSLRQGDGYTF
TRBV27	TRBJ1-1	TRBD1	CASARTGRAFF
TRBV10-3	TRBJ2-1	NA	CAISDMGAEQFF
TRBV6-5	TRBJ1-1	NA	CASSYVRGGTEAFF
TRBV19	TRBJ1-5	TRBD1	CASSSPPGQGLRNQPQHF
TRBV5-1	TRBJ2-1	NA	CASSLVVNSYNEQFF
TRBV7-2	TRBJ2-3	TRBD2	CASSQSRGGTDTQYF
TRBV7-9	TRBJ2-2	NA	CASSLVRDFSGELFF
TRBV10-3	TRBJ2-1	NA	CAIARQVGSYNEQFF
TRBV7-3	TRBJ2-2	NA	CASSSGLAGELFF
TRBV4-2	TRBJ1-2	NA	CASSPDSIYGYTF
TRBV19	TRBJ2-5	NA	CASRDFQETQYF
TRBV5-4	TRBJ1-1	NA	CASSLGGLRMNTEAFF